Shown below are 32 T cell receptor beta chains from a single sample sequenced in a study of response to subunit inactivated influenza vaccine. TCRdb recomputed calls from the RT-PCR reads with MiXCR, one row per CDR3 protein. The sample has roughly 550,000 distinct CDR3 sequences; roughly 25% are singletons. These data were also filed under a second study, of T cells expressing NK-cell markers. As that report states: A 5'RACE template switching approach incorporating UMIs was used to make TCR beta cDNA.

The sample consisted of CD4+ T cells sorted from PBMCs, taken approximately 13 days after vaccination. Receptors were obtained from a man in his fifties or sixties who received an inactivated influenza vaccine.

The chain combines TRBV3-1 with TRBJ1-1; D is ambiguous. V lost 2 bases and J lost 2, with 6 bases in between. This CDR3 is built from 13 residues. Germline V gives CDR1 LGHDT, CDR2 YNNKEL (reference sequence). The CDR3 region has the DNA TGTGCCAGCAGCCAACACCTCAACACTGAAGCTTTCTTT. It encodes CASSQHLNTEAFF.

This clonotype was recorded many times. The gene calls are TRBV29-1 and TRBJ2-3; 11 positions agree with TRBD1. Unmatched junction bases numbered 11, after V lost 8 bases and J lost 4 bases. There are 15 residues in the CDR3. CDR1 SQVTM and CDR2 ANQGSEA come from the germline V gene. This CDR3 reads CSLIPGTGGADTQYF. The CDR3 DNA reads TGCAGCCTAATCCCCGGGACAGGGGGAGCAGATACGCAGTATTTT.

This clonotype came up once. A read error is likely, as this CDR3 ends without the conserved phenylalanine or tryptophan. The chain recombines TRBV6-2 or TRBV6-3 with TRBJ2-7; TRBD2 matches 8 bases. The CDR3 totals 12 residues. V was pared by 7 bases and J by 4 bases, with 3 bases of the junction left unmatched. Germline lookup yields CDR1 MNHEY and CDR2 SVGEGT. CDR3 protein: CASTSGRYEQYL. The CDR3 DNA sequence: TGTGCCAGCACCAGCGGGAGATACGAGCAGTACCTC.

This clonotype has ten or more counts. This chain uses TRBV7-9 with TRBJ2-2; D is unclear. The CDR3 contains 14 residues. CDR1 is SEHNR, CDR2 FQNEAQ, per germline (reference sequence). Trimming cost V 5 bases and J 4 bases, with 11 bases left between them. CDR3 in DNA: TGTGCCAGCAGCCCAATGACCGTCACCGGGGAGCTGTTTTTT. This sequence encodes CASSPMTVTGELFF. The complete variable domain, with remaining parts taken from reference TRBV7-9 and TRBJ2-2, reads DTGVSQNPRHKITKRGQNVTFRCDPISEHNRLYWYRQTLGQGPEFLTYFQNEAQLEKSRLLSDRFSAERPKGSFSTLEIQRTEQGDSAMYLCASSPMTVTGELFFGEGSRLTVL.

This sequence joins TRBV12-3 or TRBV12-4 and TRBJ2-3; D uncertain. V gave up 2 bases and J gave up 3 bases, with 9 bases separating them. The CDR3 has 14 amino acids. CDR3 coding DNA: TGTGCCAGCAGTTTATCGGCAGCAACAGATACGCAGTATTTT. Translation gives CASSLSAATDTQYF.

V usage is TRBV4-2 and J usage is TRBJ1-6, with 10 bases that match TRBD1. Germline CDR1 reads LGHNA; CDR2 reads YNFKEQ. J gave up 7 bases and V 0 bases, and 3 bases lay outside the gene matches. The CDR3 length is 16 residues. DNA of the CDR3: TGTGCCAGCAGCCAAGATAAGGACAGGGGGAATTCACCCCTCCACTTT. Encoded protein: CASSQDKDRGNSPLHF.

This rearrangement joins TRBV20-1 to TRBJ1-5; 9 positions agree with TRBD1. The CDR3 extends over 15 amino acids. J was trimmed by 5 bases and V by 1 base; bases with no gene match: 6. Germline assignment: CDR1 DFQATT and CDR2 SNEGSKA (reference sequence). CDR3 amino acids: CSARGLRQGDQPQHF. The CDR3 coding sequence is TGCAGTGCTAGAGGCTTGCGACAGGGGGATCAGCCCCAGCATTTT.

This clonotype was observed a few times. The DNA of the CDR3 is TGTGCCACCAGCAGAGATTTCCTAGCACAGAACACAGATACGCAGTATTTT. It is translated as CATSRDFLAQNTDTQYF. J is TRBJ2-3 and V is TRBV15; D may be TRBD2 (5 bases). V lost 0 bases to trimming and J lost 2 bases, with 15 bases between them. Germline CDR1 LNHNV, CDR2 YYDKDF (reference sequence). There are 17 residues in the CDR3.

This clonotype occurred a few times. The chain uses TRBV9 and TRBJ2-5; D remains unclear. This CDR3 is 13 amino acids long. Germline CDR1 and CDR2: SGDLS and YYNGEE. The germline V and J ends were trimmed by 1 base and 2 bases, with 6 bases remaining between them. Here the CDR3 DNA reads TGTGCCAGCAGCGTATCTGCGCAAGAGACCCAGTACTTC. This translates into CASSVSAQETQYF.

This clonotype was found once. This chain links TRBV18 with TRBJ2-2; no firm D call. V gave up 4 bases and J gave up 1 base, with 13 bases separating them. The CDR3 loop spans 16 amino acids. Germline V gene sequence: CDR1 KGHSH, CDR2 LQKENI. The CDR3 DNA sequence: TGTGCCAGCTCACTTTTTGAGGCCAGGAACACCGGGGAGCTGTTTTTT. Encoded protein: CASSLFEARNTGELFF. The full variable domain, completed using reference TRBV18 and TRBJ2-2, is NAGVMQNPRHLVRRRGQEARLRCSPMKGHSHVYWYRQLPEEGLKFMVYLQKENIIDESGMPKERFSAEFPKEGPSILRIQQVVRGDSAAYFCASSLFEARNTGELFFGEGSRLTVL.

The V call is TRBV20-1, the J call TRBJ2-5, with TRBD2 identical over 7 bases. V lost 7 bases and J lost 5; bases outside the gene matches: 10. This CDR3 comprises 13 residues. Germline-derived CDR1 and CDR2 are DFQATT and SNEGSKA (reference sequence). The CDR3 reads CSVRDYPRETQYF. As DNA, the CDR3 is TGCAGTGTACGGGACTATCCCCGTGAGACCCAGTACTTC.

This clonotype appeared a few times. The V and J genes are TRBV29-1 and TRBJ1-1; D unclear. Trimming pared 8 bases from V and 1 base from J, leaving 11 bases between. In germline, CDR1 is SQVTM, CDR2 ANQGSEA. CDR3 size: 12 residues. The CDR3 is CSTLRTNTEAFF. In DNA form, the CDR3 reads TGCAGCACCTTGAGGACGAACACTGAAGCTTTCTTT.

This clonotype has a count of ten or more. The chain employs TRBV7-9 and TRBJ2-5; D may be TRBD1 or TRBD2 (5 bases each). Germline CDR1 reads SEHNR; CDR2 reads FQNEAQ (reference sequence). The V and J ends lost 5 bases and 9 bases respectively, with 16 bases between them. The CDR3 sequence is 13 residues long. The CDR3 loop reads CASSPGPVGAQYF. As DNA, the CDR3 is TGTGCCAGCAGCCCGGGACCGGTCGGGGCCCAGTACTTC.

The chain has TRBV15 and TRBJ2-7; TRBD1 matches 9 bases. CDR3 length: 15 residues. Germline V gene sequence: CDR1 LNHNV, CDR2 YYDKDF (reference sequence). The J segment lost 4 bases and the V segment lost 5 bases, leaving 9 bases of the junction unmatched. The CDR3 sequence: CATSRRAQGAYEQYF. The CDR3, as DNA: TGTGCCACCAGCCGGAGGGCACAGGGGGCGTACGAGCAGTACTTC.

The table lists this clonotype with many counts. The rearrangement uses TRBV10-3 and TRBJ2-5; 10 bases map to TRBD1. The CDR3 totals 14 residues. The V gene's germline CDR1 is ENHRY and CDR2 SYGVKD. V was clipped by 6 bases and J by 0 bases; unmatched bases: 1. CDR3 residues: CAIRGTGDQETQYF. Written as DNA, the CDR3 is TGTGCCATCAGGGGGACAGGGGACCAAGAGACCCAGTACTTC.

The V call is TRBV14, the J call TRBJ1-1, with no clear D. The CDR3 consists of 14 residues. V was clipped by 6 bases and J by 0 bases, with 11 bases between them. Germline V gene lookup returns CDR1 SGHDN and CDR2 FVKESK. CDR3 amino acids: CASRRTGVNTEAFF. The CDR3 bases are TGTGCCAGCAGGAGGACGGGTGTGAACACTGAAGCTTTCTTT.

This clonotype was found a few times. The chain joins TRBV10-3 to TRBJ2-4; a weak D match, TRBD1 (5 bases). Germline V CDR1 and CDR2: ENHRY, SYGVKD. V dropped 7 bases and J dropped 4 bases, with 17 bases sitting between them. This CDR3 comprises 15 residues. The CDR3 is CAINRQCWGKNIQYF. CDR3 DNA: TGTGCCATCAACAGGCAATGTTGGGGAAAAAACATTCAGTACTTC.

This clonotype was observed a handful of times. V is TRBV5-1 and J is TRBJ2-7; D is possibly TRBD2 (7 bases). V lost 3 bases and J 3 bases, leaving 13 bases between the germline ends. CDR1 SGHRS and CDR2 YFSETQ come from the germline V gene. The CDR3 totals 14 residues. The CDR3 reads CASSSGGKFYEQYF. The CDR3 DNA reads TGCGCCAGCAGCTCGGGGGGCAAATTCTACGAGCAGTACTTC.

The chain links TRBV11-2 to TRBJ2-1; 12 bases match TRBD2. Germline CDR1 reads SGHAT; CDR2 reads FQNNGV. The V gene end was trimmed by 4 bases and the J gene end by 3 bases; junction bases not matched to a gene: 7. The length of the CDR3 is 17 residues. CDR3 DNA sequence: TGTGCCAGCAGCTCATCACTGACTAGCGGGAGCTACAATGAGCAGTTCTTC. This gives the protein CASSSSLTSGSYNEQFF.

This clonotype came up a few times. The CDR3 sequence: CASSLSVGRGGIGLFEQFF. CDR3 sequence (DNA): TGTGCCAGCAGCTTATCGGTTGGGCGGGGCGGGATAGGTTTGTTTGAGCAGTTCTTC. The gene calls are TRBV7-9 and TRBJ2-1, with D perhaps matching TRBD2 (6 bases). Germline V gene sequence: CDR1 SEHNR, CDR2 FQNEAQ (reference sequence). Trimming left V 2 bases short and J 9 bases short, with 29 bases between. The length of the CDR3 is 19 residues. Variable domain in full (rest from reference TRBV7-9 and TRBJ2-1): DTGVSQNPRHKITKRGQNVTFRCDPISEHNRLYWYRQTLGQGPEFLTYFQNEAQLEKSRLLSDRFSAERPKGSFSTLEIQRTEQGDSAMYLCASSLSVGRGGIGLFEQFFGPGTRLTVL.

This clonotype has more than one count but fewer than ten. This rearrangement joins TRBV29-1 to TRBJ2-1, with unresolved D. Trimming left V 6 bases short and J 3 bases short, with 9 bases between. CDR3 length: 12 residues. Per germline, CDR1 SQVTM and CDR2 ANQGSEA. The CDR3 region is CSVLPYYNEQFF. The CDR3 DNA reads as TGCAGCGTCCTGCCCTACTACAATGAGCAGTTCTTC.

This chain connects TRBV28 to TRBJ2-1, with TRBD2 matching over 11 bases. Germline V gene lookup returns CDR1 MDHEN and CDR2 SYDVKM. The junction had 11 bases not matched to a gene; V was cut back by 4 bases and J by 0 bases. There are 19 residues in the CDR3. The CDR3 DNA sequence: TGTGCCAGCAGTTCCCCGGGACTAGCGGTTTACAGCTCCTACAATGAGCAGTTCTTC. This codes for CASSSPGLAVYSSYNEQFF. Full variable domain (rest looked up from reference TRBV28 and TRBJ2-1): DVKVTQSSRYLVKRTGEKVFLECVQDMDHENMFWYRQDPGLGLRLIYFSYDVKMKEKGDIPEGYSVSREKKERFSLILESASTNQTSMYLCASSSPGLAVYSSYNEQFFGPGTRLTVL.

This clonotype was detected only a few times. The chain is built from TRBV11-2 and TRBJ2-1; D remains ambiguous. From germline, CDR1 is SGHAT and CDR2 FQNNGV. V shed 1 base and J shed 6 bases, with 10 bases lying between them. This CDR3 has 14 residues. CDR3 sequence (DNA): TGTGCCAGCAGCTTAGGGGTAGTGGGCAATGAGCAGTTCTTC. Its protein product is CASSLGVVGNEQFF.

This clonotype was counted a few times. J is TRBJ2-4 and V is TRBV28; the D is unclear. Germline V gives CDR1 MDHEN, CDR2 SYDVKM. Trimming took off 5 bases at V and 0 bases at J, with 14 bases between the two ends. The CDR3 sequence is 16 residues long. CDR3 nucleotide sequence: TGTGCCAGCAGTAGCACAGAGTCCTTAGCCAAAAACATTCAGTACTTC. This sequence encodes CASSSTESLAKNIQYF.

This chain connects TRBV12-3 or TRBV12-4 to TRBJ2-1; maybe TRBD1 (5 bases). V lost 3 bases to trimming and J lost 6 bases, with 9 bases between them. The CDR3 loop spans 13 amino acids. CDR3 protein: CASSFDSANEQFF. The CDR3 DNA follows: TGTGCCAGCAGTTTCGACAGCGCCAATGAGCAGTTCTTC.

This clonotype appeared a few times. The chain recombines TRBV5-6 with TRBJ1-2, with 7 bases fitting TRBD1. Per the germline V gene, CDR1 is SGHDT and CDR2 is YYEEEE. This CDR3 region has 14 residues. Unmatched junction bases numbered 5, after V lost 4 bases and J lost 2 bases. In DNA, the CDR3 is TGTGCCAGCAGCGCAGGGGGGCGGAACTATGGCTACACCTTC. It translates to CASSAGGRNYGYTF.

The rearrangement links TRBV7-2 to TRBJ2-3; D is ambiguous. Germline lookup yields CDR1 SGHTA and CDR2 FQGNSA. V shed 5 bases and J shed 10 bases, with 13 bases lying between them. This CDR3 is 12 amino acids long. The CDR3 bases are TGTGCCAGCAGCCCGACCTCATTCGCGCAGTATTTT. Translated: CASSPTSFAQYF.

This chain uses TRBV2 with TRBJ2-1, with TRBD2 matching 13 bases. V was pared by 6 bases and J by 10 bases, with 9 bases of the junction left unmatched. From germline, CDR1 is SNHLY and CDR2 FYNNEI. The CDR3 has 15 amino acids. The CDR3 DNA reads TGTGCCAGCAGAGCTGGGACTAGCGGGGTGTGGGAGCAGTTCTTC. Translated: CASRAGTSGVWEQFF.

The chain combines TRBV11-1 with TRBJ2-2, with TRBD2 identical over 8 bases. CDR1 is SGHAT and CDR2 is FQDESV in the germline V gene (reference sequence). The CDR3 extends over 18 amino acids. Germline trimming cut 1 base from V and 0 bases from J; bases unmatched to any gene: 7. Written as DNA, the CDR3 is TGTGCCAGCAGCTTAGGGCGACTAGCGTTAGCGAACACCGGGGAGCTGTTTTTT. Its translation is CASSLGRLALANTGELFF.

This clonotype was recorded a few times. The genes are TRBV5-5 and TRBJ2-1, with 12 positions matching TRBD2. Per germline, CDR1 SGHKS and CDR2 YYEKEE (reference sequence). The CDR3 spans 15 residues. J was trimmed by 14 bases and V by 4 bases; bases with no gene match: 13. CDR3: CASSGAGTSGLGEFF. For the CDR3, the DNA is TGTGCCAGCAGCGGCGCCGGGACTAGCGGGCTAGGAGAGTTCTTC.

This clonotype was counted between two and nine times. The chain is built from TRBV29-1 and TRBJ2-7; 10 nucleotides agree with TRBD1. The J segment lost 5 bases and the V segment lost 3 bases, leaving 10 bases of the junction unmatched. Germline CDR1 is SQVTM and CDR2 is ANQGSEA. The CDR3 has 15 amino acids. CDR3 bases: TGCAGCGTTGATTTGAGGGGACAGGGGCCACACGAGCAGTACTTC. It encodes CSVDLRGQGPHEQYF.

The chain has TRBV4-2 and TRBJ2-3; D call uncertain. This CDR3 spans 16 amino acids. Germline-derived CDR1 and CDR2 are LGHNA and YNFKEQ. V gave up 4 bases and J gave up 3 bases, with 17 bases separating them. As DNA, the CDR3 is TGTGCCAGCAGCCGAATGGGCTCGATCTCAACAGATACGCAGTATTTT. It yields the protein CASSRMGSISTDTQYF.